This entry features one T cell receptor (beta chain) sequence. There is no known antigen for this receptor. No base quality information exists; no much larger clone differs at one position. Library preparation employed PCR. For sequencing, an Illumina HiSeq 2500 was employed. TCR libraries were prepared with molecular barcoding, using unique molecular identifiers to normalize TCRbeta repertoire quantification. Using fastp at Q25 and MiXCR, TCRdb reprocessed the public reads and kept productive beta chains. Each record represents a unique CDR3 protein, reported with the most common genes and DNA among its rows. The sample table lists more than 200,000 distinct CDR3 sequences, roughly 26% of them with a count of one. Roughly 2.7% of the sample is taken by the ten largest. Sample treatment or condition, as interpreted from the label and publication: allogeneic hematopoietic cell transplantation with graft depleted of TCRalphabeta T cells and CD19 B cells. Transplant recipients were children who received TCRalphabeta/CD19-depleted allogeneic hematopoietic cell grafts.

The CDR3, from cysteine to phenylalanine, totals 15 residues. Only the CDR3 DNA stays, 45 bases, in frame from base 1. CDR1 SGHTA and CDR2 FQGNSA were looked up in the germline V gene. V and J lose 0 bases and 3 bases, and a span of 12 bases separates them. The data are from a study of T-cell reconstitution after alpha-beta-depleted transplantation in children (dated by TCRdb to about 2016). As for the study more broadly: Using TCR repertoire profiling, the study followed T-cell immune reconstitution in a quantitative way in children after TCRalphabeta/CD19-depleted allogeneic hematopoietic cell transplantation.

Beyond this particular receptor, the publication reports: About two months after transplant, the apparently early recovery of alphabetaT-cell counts reportedly depended on just several hundred clones that had expanded rapidly and came from non-depleted graft cells. Hyperexpanded clone frequencies declined over subsequent months; after one year, T-cell counts and TCRbeta diversity were mostly attributed to newly produced T cells. The high TCRbeta diversity at day 60 in some patients was ascribed to recipient T cells and intrathymic progenitors that had survived conditioning.

The receptor chain draws on TRBV7-2 and TRBJ2-7, with TRBD2 perhaps the D gene, on 6 matching bases. Sequenced here: PBMCs, sampled before TCRalphabeta/CD19-depleted stem cell transplant. This TCR came from a girl aged 2-10 years with Fanconi anemia, due to receive a stem cell transplant. This receptor carries the CDR3 CASSLAYRGGYEQYF. The nucleotide sequence is TGTGCCAGCAGCTTAGCGTATAGGGGAGGCTACGAGCAGTACTTC. The CDR3, completed at both ends by the reference TRBV7-2 and TRBJ2-7 genes, gives the full variable domain GAGVSQSPSNKVTEKGKDVELRCDPISGHTALYWYRQSLGQGLEFLIYFQGNSAPDKSGLPSDRFSAERTGGSVSTLTIQRTQQEDSAVYLCASSLAYRGGYEQYFGPGTRLTVT.